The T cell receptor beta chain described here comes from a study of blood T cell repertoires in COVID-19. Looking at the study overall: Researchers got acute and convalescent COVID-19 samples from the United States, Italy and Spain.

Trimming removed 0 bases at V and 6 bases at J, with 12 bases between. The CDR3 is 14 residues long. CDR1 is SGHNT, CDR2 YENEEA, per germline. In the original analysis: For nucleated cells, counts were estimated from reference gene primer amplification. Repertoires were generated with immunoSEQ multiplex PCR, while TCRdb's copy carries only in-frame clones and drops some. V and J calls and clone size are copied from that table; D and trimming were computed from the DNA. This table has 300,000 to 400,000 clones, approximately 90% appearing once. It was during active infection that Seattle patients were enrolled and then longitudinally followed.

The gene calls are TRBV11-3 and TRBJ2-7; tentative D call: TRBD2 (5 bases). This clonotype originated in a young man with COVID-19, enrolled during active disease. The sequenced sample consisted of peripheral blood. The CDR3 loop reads CASSLESIGGEQYF. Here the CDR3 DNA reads TGTGCCAGCAGCTTAGAAAGCATCGGAGGCGAGCAGTACTTC.